The rows below give T cell receptor beta chains drawn from one sample of a study of T cell repertoires in cytomegalovirus infection. Via MiXCR, TCRdb re-called the reads, giving one row per CDR3 protein. Of roughly 240,000 distinct CDR3 sequences in the sample, approximately 7% are singletons; the top ten hold around 6%. Sequencing used PBMCs. All receptors derive from a human donor in good health (CMV status not recorded). Some clones in this sample may be carry-over from other donors' samples. The CDR3 runs from the conserved cysteine through the conserved F or W. Each record gives: clone size, V gene, D gene, J gene, CDR3 DNA, CDR3 protein. A D gene is named only where the DNA matches it firmly. Each size is once, few, many or a size class.

clone_size: many; v_call: TRBV5-1; d_call: TRBD1; j_call: TRBJ2-7; cdr3_nt: TGCGCCAGCAGCTTACAGGGGAACTACGAGCAGTACTTC; cdr3_aa: CASSLQGNYEQYF
clone_size: many; v_call: TRBV7-2; d_call: .; j_call: TRBJ1-6; cdr3_nt: TGTGCCAGCAGCCTAACGGGACTCATGAATTCACCCCTCCACTTT; cdr3_aa: CASSLTGLMNSPLHF
clone_size: many; v_call: TRBV7-2; d_call: TRBD1; j_call: TRBJ2-5; cdr3_nt: TGTGCCAGCAGCTTAGAGACAGGGGACCCTGGCGGGACCCAGTACTTC; cdr3_aa: CASSLETGDPGGTQYF
clone_size: many; v_call: TRBV12-3/TRBV12-4; d_call: .; j_call: TRBJ1-5; cdr3_nt: TGTGCCAGCAGTTTGTCGGGGAGTAGCAATCAGCCCCAGCATTTT; cdr3_aa: CASSLSGSSNQPQHF
clone_size: many; v_call: TRBV20-1; d_call: TRBD1; j_call: TRBJ1-2; cdr3_nt: TGCAGTGGAACGGACAGGGGGAAATATGGCTACACCTTC; cdr3_aa: CSGTDRGKYGYTF
clone_size: few; v_call: TRBV20-1; d_call: .; j_call: TRBJ2-7; cdr3_nt: TGCAGTGCTACTACAGGGAGCTCCTACGAGCAGTACTTC; cdr3_aa: CSATTGSSYEQYF
clone_size: many; v_call: TRBV20-1; d_call: TRBD2; j_call: TRBJ2-7; cdr3_nt: TGCAGTGTACCGAACCAGGCGGGGGGGCCTTTCGAGCAGTACTTC; cdr3_aa: CSVPNQAGGPFEQYF
clone_size: many; v_call: TRBV7-2; d_call: .; j_call: TRBJ2-7; cdr3_nt: TGTGCCAGCAGCCTGAGACAAGACCCCTCCAAGCAGTACTTC; cdr3_aa: CASSLRQDPSKQYF
clone_size: many; v_call: TRBV28; d_call: TRBD1; j_call: TRBJ2-7; cdr3_nt: TGTGCCAGCAAGACAGGGGCATACGAGCAGTACTTC; cdr3_aa: CASKTGAYEQYF
clone_size: many; v_call: TRBV6-1; d_call: TRBD2; j_call: TRBJ2-5; cdr3_nt: TGTGCCAGCACGCGGCCCGGGACTAGCGGGGGGGTTCAAGAGACCCAGTACTTC; cdr3_aa: CASTRPGTSGGVQETQYF